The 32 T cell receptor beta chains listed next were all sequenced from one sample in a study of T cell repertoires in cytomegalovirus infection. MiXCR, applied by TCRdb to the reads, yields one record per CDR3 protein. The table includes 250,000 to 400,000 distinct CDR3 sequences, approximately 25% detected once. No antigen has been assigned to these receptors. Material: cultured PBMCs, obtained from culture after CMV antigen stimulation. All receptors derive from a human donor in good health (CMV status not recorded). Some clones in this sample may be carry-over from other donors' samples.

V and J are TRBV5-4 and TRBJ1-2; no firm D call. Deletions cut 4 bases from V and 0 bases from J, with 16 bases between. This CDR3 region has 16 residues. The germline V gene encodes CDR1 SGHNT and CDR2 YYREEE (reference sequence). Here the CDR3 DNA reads TGTGCCAGCAGCGCCTTGCTGGACTTGACTAACTATGGCTACACCTTC. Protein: CASSALLDLTNYGYTF.

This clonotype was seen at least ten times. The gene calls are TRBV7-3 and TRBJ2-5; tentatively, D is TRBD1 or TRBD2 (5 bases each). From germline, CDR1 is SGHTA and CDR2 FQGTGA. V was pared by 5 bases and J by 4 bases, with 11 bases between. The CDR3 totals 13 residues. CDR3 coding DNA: TGTGCCAGCAGCCCCGGGACGGCAGAGACCCAGTACTTC. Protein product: CASSPGTAETQYF.

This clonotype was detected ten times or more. The CDR3 is CSVPIAGGPNNEQFF. The CDR3, as DNA: TGCAGTGTTCCGATAGCGGGAGGGCCTAACAATGAGCAGTTCTTC. The rearrangement joins TRBV20-1 to TRBJ2-1; 11 bases fit TRBD2. CDR3 length: 15 residues. The V gene's germline CDR1 is DFQATT and CDR2 SNEGSKA (reference sequence). The trim removed 7 bases at V and 5 bases at J, leaving 10 bases unmatched.

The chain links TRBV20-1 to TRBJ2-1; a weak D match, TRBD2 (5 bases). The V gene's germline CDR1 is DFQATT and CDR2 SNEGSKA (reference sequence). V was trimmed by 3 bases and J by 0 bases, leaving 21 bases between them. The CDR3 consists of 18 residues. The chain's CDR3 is CSASWVQRTISSYNEQFF. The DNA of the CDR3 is TGCAGTGCTAGTTGGGTCCAGCGGACCATCAGCTCCTACAATGAGCAGTTCTTC.

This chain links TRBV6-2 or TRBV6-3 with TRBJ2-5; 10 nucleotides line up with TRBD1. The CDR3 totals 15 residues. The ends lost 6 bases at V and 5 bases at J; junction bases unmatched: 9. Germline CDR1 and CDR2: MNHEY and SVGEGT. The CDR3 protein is CASRPGTGETETQYF. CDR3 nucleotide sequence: TGTGCCAGCAGACCCGGGACAGGGGAGACGGAGACCCAGTACTTC.

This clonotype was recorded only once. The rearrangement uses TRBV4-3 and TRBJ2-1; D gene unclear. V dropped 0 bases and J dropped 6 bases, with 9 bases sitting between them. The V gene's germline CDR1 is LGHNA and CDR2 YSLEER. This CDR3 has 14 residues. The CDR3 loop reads CASSQEVRFNEQFF. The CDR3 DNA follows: TGCGCCAGCAGCCAAGAGGTACGGTTCAATGAGCAGTTCTTC.

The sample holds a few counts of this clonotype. The CDR3 DNA reads TGTGCCAGCAGCTTAGCGGGGACAGGGGGTGAGACCCAGTACTTC. Translated, it gives CASSLAGTGGETQYF. The rearrangement links TRBV7-2 to TRBJ2-5; TRBD1 agrees at 11 bases. J lost 5 bases, V lost 0 bases, and 2 bases had no gene match. The CDR3 has 15 residues. Germline V gene lookup returns CDR1 SGHTA and CDR2 FQGNSA.

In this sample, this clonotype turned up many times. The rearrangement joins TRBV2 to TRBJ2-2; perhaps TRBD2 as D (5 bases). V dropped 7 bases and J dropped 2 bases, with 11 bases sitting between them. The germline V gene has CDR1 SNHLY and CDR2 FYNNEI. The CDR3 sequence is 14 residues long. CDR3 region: CASTVGSNTGELFF. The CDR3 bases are TGTGCCAGCACGGTGGGGAGTAACACCGGGGAGCTGTTTTTT.

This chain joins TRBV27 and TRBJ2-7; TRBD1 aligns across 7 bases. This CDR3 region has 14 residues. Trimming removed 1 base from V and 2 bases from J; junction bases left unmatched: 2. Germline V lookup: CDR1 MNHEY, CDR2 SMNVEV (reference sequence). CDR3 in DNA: TGTGCCAGCAGTTTATGGGGACAGCCCTACGAGCAGTACTTC. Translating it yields CASSLWGQPYEQYF.

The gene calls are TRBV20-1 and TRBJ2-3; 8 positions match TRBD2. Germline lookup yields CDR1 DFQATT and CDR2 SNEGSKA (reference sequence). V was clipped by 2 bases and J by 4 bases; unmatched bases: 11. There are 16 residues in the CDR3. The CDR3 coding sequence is TGCAGTGCTAGACCCCCGGCTAGCGGGTGGGCAGATACGCAGTATTTT. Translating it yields CSARPPASGWADTQYF.

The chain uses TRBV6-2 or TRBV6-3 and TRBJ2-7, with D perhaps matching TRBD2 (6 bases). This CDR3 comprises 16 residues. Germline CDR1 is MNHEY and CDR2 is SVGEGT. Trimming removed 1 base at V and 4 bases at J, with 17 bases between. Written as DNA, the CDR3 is TGTGCCAGCAGTTACTATCACTCGCGGGAAGTTTACGAGCAGTACTTC. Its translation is CASSYYHSREVYEQYF.

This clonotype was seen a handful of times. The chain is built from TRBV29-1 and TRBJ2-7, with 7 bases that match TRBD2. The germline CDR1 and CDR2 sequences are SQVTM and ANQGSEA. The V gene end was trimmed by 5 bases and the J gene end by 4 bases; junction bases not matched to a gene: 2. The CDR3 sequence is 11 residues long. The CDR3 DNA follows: TGCAGCGTTCGGGGGGTTTACGAGCAGTACTTC. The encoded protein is CSVRGVYEQYF.

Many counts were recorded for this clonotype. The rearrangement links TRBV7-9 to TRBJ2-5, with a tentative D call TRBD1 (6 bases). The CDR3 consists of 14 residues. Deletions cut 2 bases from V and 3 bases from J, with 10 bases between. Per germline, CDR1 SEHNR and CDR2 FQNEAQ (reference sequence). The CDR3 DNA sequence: TGTGCCAGCAGCTTAACTAGGGGGAAAGAGACCCAGTACTTC. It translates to CASSLTRGKETQYF.

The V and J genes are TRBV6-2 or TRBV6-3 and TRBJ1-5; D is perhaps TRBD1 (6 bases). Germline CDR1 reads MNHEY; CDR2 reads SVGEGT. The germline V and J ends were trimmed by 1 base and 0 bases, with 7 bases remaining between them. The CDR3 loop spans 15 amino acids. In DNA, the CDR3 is TGTGCCAGCAGTTACTTACAGGGTAGCAATCAGCCCCAGCATTTT. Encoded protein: CASSYLQGSNQPQHF.

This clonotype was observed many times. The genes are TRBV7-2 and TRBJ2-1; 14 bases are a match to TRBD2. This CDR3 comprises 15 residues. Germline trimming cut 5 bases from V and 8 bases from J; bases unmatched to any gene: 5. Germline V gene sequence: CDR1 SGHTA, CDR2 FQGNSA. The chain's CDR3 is CASSDGLAGGHEQFF. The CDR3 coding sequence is TGTGCCAGCAGCGACGGACTAGCGGGAGGTCATGAGCAGTTCTTC.

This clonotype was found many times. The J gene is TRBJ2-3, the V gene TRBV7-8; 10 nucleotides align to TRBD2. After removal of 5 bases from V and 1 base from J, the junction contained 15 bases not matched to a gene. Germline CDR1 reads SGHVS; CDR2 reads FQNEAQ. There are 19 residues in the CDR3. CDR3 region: CASSLPQWASGSGTDTQYF. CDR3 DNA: TGTGCCAGCAGCCTACCACAATGGGCTAGCGGGAGTGGCACAGATACGCAGTATTTT.

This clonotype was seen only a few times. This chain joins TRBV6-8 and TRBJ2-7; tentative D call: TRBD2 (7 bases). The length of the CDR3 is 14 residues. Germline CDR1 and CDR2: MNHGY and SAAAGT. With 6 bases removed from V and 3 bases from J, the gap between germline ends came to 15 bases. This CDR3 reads CASRSIGGGYEQYV. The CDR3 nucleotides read TGTGCCAGCAGAAGTATAGGGGGGGGCTACGAGCAGTACGTC.

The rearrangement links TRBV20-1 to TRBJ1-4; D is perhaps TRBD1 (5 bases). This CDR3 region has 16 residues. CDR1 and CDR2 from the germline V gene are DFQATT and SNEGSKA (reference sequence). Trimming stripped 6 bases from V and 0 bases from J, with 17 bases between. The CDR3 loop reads CSALPWGDSTNEKLFF. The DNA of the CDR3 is TGCAGTGCACTTCCTTGGGGGGATTCAACTAATGAAAAACTGTTTTTT.

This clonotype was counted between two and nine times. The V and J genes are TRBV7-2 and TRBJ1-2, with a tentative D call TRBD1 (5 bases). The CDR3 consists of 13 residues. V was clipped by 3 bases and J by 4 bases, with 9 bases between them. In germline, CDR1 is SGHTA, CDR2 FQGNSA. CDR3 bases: TGTGCCAGCAGCTTCACCGGGACCTATGGCTACACCTTC. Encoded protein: CASSFTGTYGYTF. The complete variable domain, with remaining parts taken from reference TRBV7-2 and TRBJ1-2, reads GAGVSQSPSNKVTEKGKDVELRCDPISGHTALYWYRQSLGQGLEFLIYFQGNSAPDKSGLPSDRFSAERTGGSVSTLTIQRTQQEDSAVYLCASSFTGTYGYTFGSGTRLTVV.

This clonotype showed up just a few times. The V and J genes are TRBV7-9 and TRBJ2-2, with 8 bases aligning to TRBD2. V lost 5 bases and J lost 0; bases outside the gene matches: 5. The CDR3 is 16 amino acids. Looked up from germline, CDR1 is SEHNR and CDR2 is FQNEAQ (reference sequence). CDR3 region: CASSALAGSNTGELFF. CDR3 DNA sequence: TGTGCCAGCAGCGCATTAGCGGGATCGAACACCGGGGAGCTGTTTTTT.

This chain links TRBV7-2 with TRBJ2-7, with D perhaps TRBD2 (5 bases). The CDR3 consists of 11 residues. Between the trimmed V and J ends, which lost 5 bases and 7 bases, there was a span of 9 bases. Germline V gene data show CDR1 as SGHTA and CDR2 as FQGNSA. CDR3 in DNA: TGTGCCAGCAGCAGTTGGACTGAGCAGTACTTC. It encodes CASSSWTEQYF. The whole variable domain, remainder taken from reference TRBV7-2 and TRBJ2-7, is GAGVSQSPSNKVTEKGKDVELRCDPISGHTALYWYRQSLGQGLEFLIYFQGNSAPDKSGLPSDRFSAERTGGSVSTLTIQRTQQEDSAVYLCASSSWTEQYFGPGTRLTVT.

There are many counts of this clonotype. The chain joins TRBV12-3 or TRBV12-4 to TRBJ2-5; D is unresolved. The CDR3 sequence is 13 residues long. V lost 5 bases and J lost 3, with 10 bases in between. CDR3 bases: TGTGCCAGCAGTCCTCACCGGAAAGAGACCCAGTACTTC. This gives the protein CASSPHRKETQYF.

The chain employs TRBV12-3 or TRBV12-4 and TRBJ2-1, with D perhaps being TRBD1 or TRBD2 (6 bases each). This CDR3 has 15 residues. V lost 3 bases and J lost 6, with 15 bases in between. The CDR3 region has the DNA TGTGCCAGCAGTTTGGGGACTGGGGGCCCCAATGAGCAGTTCTTC. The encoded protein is CASSLGTGGPNEQFF.

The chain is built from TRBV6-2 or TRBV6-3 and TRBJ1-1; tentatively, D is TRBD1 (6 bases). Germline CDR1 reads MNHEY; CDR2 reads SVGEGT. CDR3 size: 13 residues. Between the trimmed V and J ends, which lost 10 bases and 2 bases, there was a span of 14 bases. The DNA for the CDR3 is TGTGCCAACCGCCGGGGGCCCAACACTGAAGCTTTCTTT. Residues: CANRRGPNTEAFF.

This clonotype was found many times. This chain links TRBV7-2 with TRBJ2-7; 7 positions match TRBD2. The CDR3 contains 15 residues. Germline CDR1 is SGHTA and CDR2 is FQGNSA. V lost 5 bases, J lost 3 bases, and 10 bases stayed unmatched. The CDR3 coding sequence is TGTGCCAGCAGCCACGCAAGGACTAGTTACTACGAGCAGTACTTC. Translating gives CASSHARTSYYEQYF.

CDR3 protein: CSVQRSGVGYTF. DNA for the CDR3: TGCAGCGTCCAAAGGTCCGGGGTTGGCTACACCTTC. The chain carries TRBV29-1 and TRBJ1-2; D is unresolved. Germline CDR1 is SQVTM and CDR2 is ANQGSEA. The CDR3 contains 12 residues. V dropped 6 bases and J dropped 7 bases, with 15 bases sitting between them.

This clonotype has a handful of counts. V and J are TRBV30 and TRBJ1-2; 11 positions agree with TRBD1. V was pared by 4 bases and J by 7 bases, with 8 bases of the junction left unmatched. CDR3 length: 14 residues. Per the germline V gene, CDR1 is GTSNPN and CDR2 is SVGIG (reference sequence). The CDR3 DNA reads TGTGCCTGGACCAGCCTGGGACAGGGGGGTGGCTACACCTTC. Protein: CAWTSLGQGGGYTF.

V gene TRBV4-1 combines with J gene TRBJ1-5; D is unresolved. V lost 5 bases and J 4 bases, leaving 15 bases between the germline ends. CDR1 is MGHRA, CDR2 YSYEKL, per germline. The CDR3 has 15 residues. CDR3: CASSAREGPNQPQHF. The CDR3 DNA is TGCGCCAGCAGCGCGAGGGAGGGTCCAAATCAGCCCCAGCATTTT.

This chain's CDR3 is CASSRTVPAFDSPLHF. In DNA form, the CDR3 reads TGTGCCAGCAGTAGGACAGTCCCAGCATTCGATTCACCCCTCCACTTT. The chain combines TRBV27 with TRBJ1-6, with D possibly being TRBD1 (6 bases). CDR1 is MNHEY, CDR2 SMNVEV, per germline (reference sequence). The CDR3 totals 16 residues. V was pared by 5 bases and J by 8 bases, with 19 bases between.

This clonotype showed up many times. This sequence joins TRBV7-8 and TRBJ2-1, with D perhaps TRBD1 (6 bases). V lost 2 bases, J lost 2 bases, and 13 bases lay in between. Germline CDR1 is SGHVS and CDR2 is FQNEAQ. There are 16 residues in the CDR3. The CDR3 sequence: CASSLNQGGTYNEQFF. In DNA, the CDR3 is TGTGCCAGCAGCTTAAATCAAGGGGGTACCTACAATGAGCAGTTCTTC.

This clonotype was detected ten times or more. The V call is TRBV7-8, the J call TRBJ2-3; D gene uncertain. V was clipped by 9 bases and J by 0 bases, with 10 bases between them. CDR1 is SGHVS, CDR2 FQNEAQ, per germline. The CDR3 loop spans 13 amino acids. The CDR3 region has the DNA TGTGCCAGTCGGCTACCGAGCACAGATACGCAGTATTTT. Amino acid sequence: CASRLPSTDTQYF. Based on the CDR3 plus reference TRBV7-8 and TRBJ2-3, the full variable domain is GAGVSQSPRYKVAKRGQDVALRCDPISGHVSLFWYQQALGQGPEFLTYFQNEAQLDKSGLPSDRFFAERPEGSVSTLKIQRTQQEDSAVYLCASRLPSTDTQYFGPGTRLTVL.

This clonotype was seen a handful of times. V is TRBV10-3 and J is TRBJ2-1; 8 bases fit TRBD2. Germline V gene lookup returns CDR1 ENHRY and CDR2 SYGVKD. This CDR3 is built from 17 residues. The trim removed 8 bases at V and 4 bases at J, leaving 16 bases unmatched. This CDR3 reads CAIGGLAGMGGYNEQFF. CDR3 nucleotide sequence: TGTGCCATCGGAGGACTAGCCGGGATGGGTGGGTACAATGAGCAGTTCTTC.